This TCR beta chain was obtained from a study of blood T cell repertoires in COVID-19. About the research overall: PBMCs, B-cell-depleted T cells, or T cells were the source of the cDNA or gDNA that made up the material.

The CDR3 runs to 13 residues. CDR1 is SGHVS, CDR2 FQNEAQ, per germline. The J segment lost 10 bases and the V segment lost 5 bases, leaving 10 bases of the junction unmatched. Two negative PCRs, clearance, or symptom resolution characterized the recovered Cohort 3 donors. Per the original methods: Reference gene primer amplification in the assay estimated nucleated cell counts. TCRdb's table, derived via immunoSEQ multiplex PCR, lists solely in-frame clones and lacks some. The DNA was the basis for D and trimming; V, J and clone size are from that table. Here the sample spans just over 300,000 clones, approximately 85% being singletons. This clone was observed a few times.

The chain uses TRBV7-8 and TRBJ1-1; 7 positions agree with TRBD1. The TCR originated in a man younger than 45 who had recovered from COVID-19. Sequencing input: PBMCs or T cells enriched from blood (not recorded which). The CDR3 spells CASSVTGAGGAFF. In DNA form, the CDR3 reads TGTGCCAGCAGCGTTACGGGCGCAGGGGGAGCTTTCTTT. The full variable domain, with the rest looked up from reference TRBV7-8 and TRBJ1-1, is GAGVSQSPRYKVAKRGQDVALRCDPISGHVSLFWYQQALGQGPEFLTYFQNEAQLDKSGLPSDRFFAERPEGSVSTLKIQRTQQEDSAVYLCASSVTGAGGAFFGQGTRLTVV.